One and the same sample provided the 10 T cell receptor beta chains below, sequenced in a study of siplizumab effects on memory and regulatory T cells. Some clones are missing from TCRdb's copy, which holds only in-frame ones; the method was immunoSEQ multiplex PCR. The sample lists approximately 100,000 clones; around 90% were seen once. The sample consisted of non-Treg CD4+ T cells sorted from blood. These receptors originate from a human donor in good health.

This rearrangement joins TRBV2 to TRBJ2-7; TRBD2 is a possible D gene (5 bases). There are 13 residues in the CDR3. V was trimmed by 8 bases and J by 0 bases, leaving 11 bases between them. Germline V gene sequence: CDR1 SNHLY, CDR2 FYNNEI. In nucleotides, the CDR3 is TGTGCCAGCCGGACTCCCTTCTCCTACGAGCAGTACTTC. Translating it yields CASRTPFSYEQYF.

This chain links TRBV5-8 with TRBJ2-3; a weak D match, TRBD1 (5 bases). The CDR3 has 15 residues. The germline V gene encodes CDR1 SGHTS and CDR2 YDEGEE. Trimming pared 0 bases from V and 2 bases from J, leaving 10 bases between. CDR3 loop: CASSLAQGITDTQYF. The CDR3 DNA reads TGTGCCAGCAGCTTGGCTCAGGGAATCACAGATACGCAGTATTTT.

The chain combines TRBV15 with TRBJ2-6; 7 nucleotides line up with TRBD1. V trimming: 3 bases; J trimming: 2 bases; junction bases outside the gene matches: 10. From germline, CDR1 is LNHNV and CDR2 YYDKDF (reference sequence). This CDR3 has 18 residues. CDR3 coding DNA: TGTGCCACCAGCAGCCCCGGGACAGTCGCCCCTGGGGCCAACGTCCTGACTTTC. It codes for CATSSPGTVAPGANVLTF.

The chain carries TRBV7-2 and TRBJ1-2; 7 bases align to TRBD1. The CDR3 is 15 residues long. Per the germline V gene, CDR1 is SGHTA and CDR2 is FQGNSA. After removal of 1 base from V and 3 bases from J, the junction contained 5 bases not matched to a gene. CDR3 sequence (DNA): TGTGCCAGCAGCTTAGTTCCAGGGGGGGACTATGGCTACACCTTC. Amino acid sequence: CASSLVPGGDYGYTF.

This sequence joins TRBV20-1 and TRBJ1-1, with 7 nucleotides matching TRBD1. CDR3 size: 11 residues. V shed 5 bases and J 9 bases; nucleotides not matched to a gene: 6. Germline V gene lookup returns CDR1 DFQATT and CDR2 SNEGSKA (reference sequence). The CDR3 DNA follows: TGCAGTGCTTCACAGGGGCAGAAAGCTTTCTTT. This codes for CSASQGQKAFF.

The CDR3 bases are TGTGCCAGCAATGTAGACGGCGGCGGCGAGCAGTACTTC. Its translation: CASNVDGGGEQYF. The chain has TRBV2 and TRBJ2-7; D ambiguous. V lost 7 bases and J lost 6, with 16 bases in between. This CDR3 is 13 amino acids long. CDR1 is SNHLY, CDR2 FYNNEI, per germline.

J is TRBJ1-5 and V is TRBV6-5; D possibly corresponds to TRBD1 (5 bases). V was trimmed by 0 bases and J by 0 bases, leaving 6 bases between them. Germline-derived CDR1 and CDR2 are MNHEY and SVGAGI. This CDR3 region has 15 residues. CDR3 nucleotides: TGTGCCAGCAGTTACTCGCAGGGTAGCAATCAGCCCCAGCATTTT. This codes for CASSYSQGSNQPQHF.

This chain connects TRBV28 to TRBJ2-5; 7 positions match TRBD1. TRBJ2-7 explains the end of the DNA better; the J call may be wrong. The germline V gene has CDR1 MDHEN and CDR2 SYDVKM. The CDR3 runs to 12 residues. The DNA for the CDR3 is TGTGCCAGCAGTTTGACAGGGAACGAGCAGTACTTC. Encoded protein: CASSLTGNEQYF.

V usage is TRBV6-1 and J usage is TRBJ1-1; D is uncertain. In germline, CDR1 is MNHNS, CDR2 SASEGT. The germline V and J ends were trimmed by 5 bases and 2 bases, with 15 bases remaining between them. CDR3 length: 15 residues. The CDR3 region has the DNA TGTGCCAGCAGTCTGGTCCCCCCCCAAAACACTGAAGCTTTCTTT. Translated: CASSLVPPQNTEAFF.

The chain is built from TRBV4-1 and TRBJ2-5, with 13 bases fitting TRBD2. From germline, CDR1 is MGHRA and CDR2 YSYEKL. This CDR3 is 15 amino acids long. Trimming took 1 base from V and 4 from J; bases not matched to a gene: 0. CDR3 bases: TGCGCCAGCAGCCAAGGACTAGCGGGAGGAGAGACCCAGTACTTC. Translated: CASSQGLAGGETQYF.